This entry lists 24 T cell receptor beta chains sequenced from one sample in a study of identical twins. TCRdb reprocessed the 5' RACE reads via MiXCR and lists one record per CDR3 protein. The sample includes about 790,000 distinct CDR3 sequences, 15% to 20% seen only once; the top ten take about 12%. The same sample was also studied in work on T cells expressing NK-cell markers.

The sample taken for sequencing was PBMCs. The receptors derive from a woman aged 18-29 years in good health.

The chain combines TRBV5-5 with TRBJ2-7, with D possibly matching TRBD2 (6 bases). V was shortened by 3 bases and J by 5 bases, with 15 bases between the two germline ends. In germline, CDR1 is SGHKS, CDR2 YYEKEE (reference sequence). The CDR3 runs to 14 residues. CDR3 amino acids: CASSWGVAWDEQYF. CDR3 nucleotide sequence: TGTGCCAGCAGCTGGGGGGTGGCCTGGGACGAGCAGTACTTC.

Regarding this clonotype: One junction end disagrees with the germline gene, perhaps due to a read error. The V call is TRBV5-1, the J call TRBJ1-2; 10 bases match TRBD1. CDR1 and CDR2 (germline): SGHRS, YFSETQ. The CDR3 loop spans 17 amino acids. Here the CDR3 reads CTSSPGTGVGRNYGYTF. CDR3 DNA sequence: TGCACCAGCAGCCCCGGGACAGGGGTGGGTAGGAACTATGGCTACACCTTC. The variable domain in full, with the rest retrieved from reference TRBV5-1 and TRBJ1-2, is KAGVTQTPRYLIKTRGQQVTLSCSPISGHRSVSWYQQTPGQGLQFLFEYFSETQRNKGNFPGRFSGRQFSNSRSEMNVSTLELGDSALYLCTSSPGTGVGRNYGYTFGSGTRLTVV.

This clonotype was seen a handful of times. This chain connects TRBV6-5 to TRBJ1-3; possibly TRBD1 for D (6 bases). The V gene lost 3 bases and the J gene lost 0 bases, with 12 bases spanning the gap. This CDR3 comprises 16 residues. Germline CDR1 reads MNHEY; CDR2 reads SVGAGI. CDR3 in DNA: TGTGCCAGCAGTTATAAGGGGGGATTCTCTGGAAACACCATATATTTT. Translating gives CASSYKGGFSGNTIYF.

V gene TRBV5-1 combines with J gene TRBJ1-2; TRBD1 matches 10 bases. The CDR3 length is 13 residues. V was pared by 5 bases and J by 10 bases, with 8 bases of the junction left unmatched. Germline CDR1 and CDR2: SGHRS and YFSETQ. The CDR3 region is CASRETGGPDYTF. For the CDR3, the DNA is TGCGCCAGCAGGGAGACAGGGGGCCCGGACTACACCTTC.

The chain links TRBV15 to TRBJ2-5; 7 positions agree with TRBD1. This CDR3 region has 15 residues. Trimming at V came to 2 bases and at J to 0 bases, leaving 3 bases not matched to a gene. CDR1 is LNHNV and CDR2 is YYDKDF in the germline V gene (reference sequence). CDR3 residues: CATSRRDSYQETQYF. The CDR3 nucleotides read TGTGCCACCAGCAGACGGGACAGCTACCAAGAGACCCAGTACTTC.

On this clonotype: It may be a read error: a sequence one base away is much more abundant. The chain joins TRBV10-3 to TRBJ2-1; the D gene is possibly TRBD1 (5 bases). The CDR3 extends over 16 amino acids. Germline V lookup: CDR1 ENHRY, CDR2 SYGVKD. The CDR3 spells CAISESTGGRVNEQSF. CDR3 coding DNA: TGTGCCATCAGTGAGTCGACGGGCGGCAGGGTCAATGAGCAGTCCTTC.

This clonotype was seen only a few times. The rearrangement links TRBV12-5 to TRBJ2-1, with 9 bases identical to TRBD2. J lost 8 bases, V lost 5 bases, and 7 bases had no gene match. The germline V gene encodes CDR1 LGHNT and CDR2 FRNRAP. This CDR3 is 14 amino acids long. CDR3 in DNA: TGTGCTAGTGGTCCCGGGACTAGCTCCGATGAGCAGTTCTTC. This translates into CASGPGTSSDEQFF.

This clonotype turned up a few times. The chain recombines TRBV12-3 or TRBV12-4 with TRBJ1-4, with D hard to call. Trimming pared 5 bases from V and 5 bases from J, leaving 9 bases between. This CDR3 spans 13 amino acids. The CDR3 region is CASSMSNNEKLFF. DNA of the CDR3: TGTGCCAGCAGTATGTCAAACAATGAAAAACTGTTTTTT.

This clonotype was observed many times. The genes are TRBV12-3 or TRBV12-4 and TRBJ2-7; no clear D gene. The CDR3 is made up of 13 amino acids. V lost 3 bases and J lost 4, with 10 bases in between. CDR3 amino acids: CASSFGHSYEQYF. The CDR3 nucleotides read TGTGCCAGCAGTTTTGGTCACAGTTACGAGCAGTACTTC.

This clonotype was counted a few times. This chain connects TRBV12-3 or TRBV12-4 to TRBJ1-2; D not certain. This CDR3 comprises 14 residues. Trimming stripped 5 bases from V and 8 bases from J, with 18 bases between. The CDR3 is CASSIHAAIVGYTF. In DNA form, the CDR3 reads TGTGCCAGCAGTATACACGCTGCGATAGTGGGCTACACCTTC.

The sample holds a few counts of this clonotype. The V call is TRBV20-1, the J call TRBJ2-3, with D perhaps matching TRBD2 (5 bases). Germline CDR1 and CDR2: DFQATT and SNEGSKA (reference sequence). The CDR3 totals 15 residues. Trimming took 1 base from V and 2 from J, leaving 13 bases between them. DNA of the CDR3: TGCAGTGCTAGAGCCCGAGGCGGGTTCACAGATACGCAGTATTTT. It translates to CSARARGGFTDTQYF.

This clonotype was seen a few times. V usage is TRBV27 and J usage is TRBJ2-2, with D possibly being TRBD1 (5 bases). This CDR3 is built from 16 residues. Germline lookup yields CDR1 MNHEY and CDR2 SMNVEV (reference sequence). Trimming removed 7 bases from V and 5 bases from J, with 20 bases in between. The CDR3 sequence: CASTPFSGLYTGELFF. The CDR3 nucleotides read TGTGCCAGCACCCCCTTTTCAGGGCTTTATACCGGGGAGCTGTTTTTT.

This clonotype was found many times. The chain links TRBV6-1 to TRBJ1-1; D remains unclear. Trimming cost V 5 bases and J 7 bases, with 17 bases left between them. The CDR3 spans 14 residues. Germline CDR1 MNHNS, CDR2 SASEGT. The CDR3 sequence is CASSPRVGFDEAFF. The CDR3 nucleotides are TGTGCCAGCAGTCCCCGGGTGGGGTTCGATGAAGCTTTCTTT.

V usage is TRBV20-1 and J usage is TRBJ2-3, with D possibly called TRBD1 or TRBD2 (5 bases each). The CDR3 is made up of 14 amino acids. Deletions cut 2 bases from V and 5 bases from J, with 14 bases between. The germline gives CDR1 DFQATT, CDR2 SNEGSKA (reference sequence). This CDR3 reads CSARLGVIEDTQYF. Here the CDR3 DNA reads TGCAGTGCTAGACTGGGGGTAATAGAAGATACGCAGTATTTT.

This clonotype was picked up a small number of times. V and J are TRBV6-1 and TRBJ2-2; the D is unclear. The CDR3 is 14 amino acids. V lost 7 bases and J 7 bases, leaving 16 bases between the germline ends. CDR1 MNHNS and CDR2 SASEGT come from the germline V gene. The CDR3 sequence: CASTLFVGGGELFF. The DNA of the CDR3 is TGTGCCAGCACCCTATTTGTGGGCGGCGGGGAGCTGTTTTTT.

The gene calls are TRBV10-3 and TRBJ1-2, with TRBD1 matching 11 bases. The germline V gene has CDR1 ENHRY and CDR2 SYGVKD. The CDR3 is 13 amino acids. After removal of 9 bases from V and 6 bases from J, the junction contained 6 bases not matched to a gene. CDR3 in amino acids: CAINPGQGDGYTF. The CDR3 DNA reads as TGTGCCATAAATCCGGGACAGGGGGATGGCTACACCTTC.

This clonotype was observed a few times. The V call is TRBV6-1, the J call TRBJ1-2; the D gene is possibly TRBD1 (5 bases). Trimming stripped 8 bases from V and 0 bases from J, with 13 bases between. The CDR3 has 14 residues. Germline values: CDR1 MNHNS, CDR2 SASEGT. CDR3 amino acids: CASGQGLANYGYTF. In DNA, the CDR3 is TGTGCCAGCGGGCAGGGACTAGCTAACTATGGCTACACCTTC.

This clonotype was picked up a small number of times. This chain joins TRBV5-1 and TRBJ2-2, with D possibly being TRBD2 (6 bases). There are 17 residues in the CDR3. Germline CDR1 SGHRS, CDR2 YFSETQ. The V and J ends lost 3 bases and 0 bases respectively, with 15 bases between them. This CDR3 is CASSSSAGPSNTGELFF. In nucleotides, the CDR3 is TGCGCCAGCAGCTCCTCGGCGGGGCCCTCGAACACCGGGGAGCTGTTTTTT.

A few counts support this clonotype. The rearrangement links TRBV20-1 to TRBJ2-5; TRBD2 matches 9 bases. CDR1 is DFQATT, CDR2 SNEGSKA, per germline (reference sequence). Germline trimming cut 5 bases from V and 5 bases from J; bases unmatched to any gene: 15. CDR3 length: 16 amino acids. CDR3 DNA sequence: TGCAGTGCTCCCCCGCGGGGGGGGTGGTCGAGGGAGACCCAGTACTTC. This encodes CSAPPRGGWSRETQYF.

This chain links TRBV12-3 or TRBV12-4 with TRBJ2-1, with TRBD1 as a possible D gene (5 bases). Trimming pared 2 bases from V and 8 bases from J, leaving 10 bases between. This CDR3 contains 13 residues. CDR3 nucleotides: TGTGCCAGCAGTTTAAGGGGATTCGATGAGCAGTTCTTC. Translation gives CASSLRGFDEQFF.

This clonotype was observed many times. J is TRBJ1-5 and V is TRBV30; D gene uncertain. The CDR3 totals 15 residues. CDR1 is GTSNPN and CDR2 is SVGIG in the germline V gene (reference sequence). V lost 0 bases to trimming and J lost 6 bases, with 15 bases between them. As DNA, the CDR3 is TGTGCCTGGAGTGTACCCCGCCCTGGGCGTCAGCCCCAGCATTTT. Its translation: CAWSVPRPGRQPQHF. Variable domain in full (rest from reference TRBV30 and TRBJ1-5): SQTIHQWPATLVQPVGSPLSLECTVEGTSNPNLYWYRQAAGRGLQLLFYSVGIGQISSEVPQNLSASRPQDRQFILSSKKLLLSDSGFYLCAWSVPRPGRQPQHFGDGTRLSIL.

The chain employs TRBV12-3 or TRBV12-4 and TRBJ1-2; perhaps TRBD1 as D (5 bases). This CDR3 spans 13 amino acids. V lost 3 bases, J lost 6 bases, and 11 bases lay in between. CDR3 sequence (DNA): TGTGCCAGCAGTTTCAGGAAAGGGGATGGCTACACCTTC. Translating gives CASSFRKGDGYTF.

A few counts support this clonotype. The chain links TRBV29-1 to TRBJ1-2; D gene uncertain. V lost 0 bases to trimming and J lost 2 bases, with 10 bases between them. Looked up from germline, CDR1 is SQVTM and CDR2 is ANQGSEA. The CDR3 length is 14 residues. Written as DNA, the CDR3 is TGCAGCGTTGAAGATCTAGCCTCGAACTATGGCTACACCTTC. Protein product: CSVEDLASNYGYTF.

This clonotype turned up a few times. V usage is TRBV7-9 and J usage is TRBJ1-2, with D maybe TRBD1 (6 bases). The V end lost 1 base, the J end lost 5 bases, and 14 bases lay between the germline ends. Germline V gives CDR1 SEHNR, CDR2 FQNEAQ (reference sequence). The CDR3 is 15 amino acids. The CDR3 region has the DNA TGTGCCAGCAGCTTAGATGAGGGGGGTCCGTATGGCTACACCTTC. As protein: CASSLDEGGPYGYTF.